These T cell receptor beta chains were read from a single sample in a study of control samples from healthy donors and cancer patients. TCRdb's table, derived via immunoSEQ multiplex PCR, lists solely in-frame clones and lacks some. The sample records approximately 140,000 clones, roughly 92% being singletons. The specimen was blood. The receptors were sampled from a man aged 30 to 45 in good health. Each CDR3 is given with its conserved first and last residue. Fields, in order: V gene, CDR3 protein.

v_gene: TRBV21-1
CDR3aa: CASRLGRMNTEAFF

v_gene: TRBV5-4
CDR3aa: CASSFPPSYEQYF

v_gene: TRBV19
CDR3aa: CASSIDRGASYGYTF

v_gene: TRBV14
CDR3aa: CASSAGTYEQYF

v_gene: TRBV30
CDR3aa: CAWSEQIDEKLFF

v_gene: TRBV7-7
CDR3aa: CASSLSAGVGMDTQYF

v_gene: TRBV27
CDR3aa: CASSLGRNTEAFF

v_gene: TRBV5-1
CDR3aa: CASSSREGGREKLFF

v_gene: TRBV11-2
CDR3aa: CASSFWTSGTDTQYF

v_gene: TRBV6-5
CDR3aa: CASSPGQGADQPQHF

v_gene: TRBV15
CDR3aa: CATSRGGAFSGNTIYF

v_gene: TRBV20-1
CDR3aa: CSASKLAGALPSTDTQYF

v_gene: TRBV5-5
CDR3aa: CASSLSPGLNTGELFF

v_gene: TRBV7-9
CDR3aa: CASSFNTGTEAFF

v_gene: TRBV5-5
CDR3aa: CASSGEGLPDFPGETQYF

v_gene: TRBV11-3
CDR3aa: CASSHPGGAAFF

v_gene: TRBV11-2
CDR3aa: CASSSYRGPKYEQYF

v_gene: TRBV15
CDR3aa: CATSGLRSNTVAFF

v_gene: TRBV18
CDR3aa: CASSPQPGRADMGEKLFF

v_gene: TRBV9
CDR3aa: CASSGSPGGTDTQYF

v_gene: TRBV6-6
CDR3aa: CASSKARGTEAFF

v_gene: TRBV11-1
CDR3aa: CASSLALLAGVQYF

v_gene: TRBV28
CDR3aa: CASSNLLAFHEQFF

v_gene: TRBV19
CDR3aa: CASSIAQGARGNTIYF

v_gene: TRBV12-5
CDR3aa: CASGLGTVSGNTIYF

v_gene: TRBV28
CDR3aa: CASRSGLAGARYNEQFF

v_gene: TRBV30
CDR3aa: CAWSQDYSEAFF

v_gene: TRBV4-1
CDR3aa: CASSQGRTGNQPQHF

v_gene: TRBV6-2/TRBV6-3
CDR3aa: CASSRLGQQQPQHF

v_gene: TRBV2
CDR3aa: CASRETVMNTEAFF

v_gene: TRBV5-5
CDR3aa: CASSLGQGLWTQYF

v_gene: TRBV5-1
CDR3aa: CASSLVPADSFRSYEQYF

v_gene: TRBV7-2
CDR3aa: CASSPQRQRADTQYF

v_gene: TRBV5-6
CDR3aa: CASSLWLAGTSYEQYF

v_gene: TRBV28
CDR3aa: CASPPGEGALNTEAFF

v_gene: TRBV2
CDR3aa: CASSVGQAFEQYF

v_gene: TRBV12-3/TRBV12-4
CDR3aa: CASIPDGVEAFF

v_gene: TRBV27
CDR3aa: CASSPYRQSEAFF

v_gene: TRBV30
CDR3aa: CAWSVGWTEEYEQYF

v_gene: TRBV5-1
CDR3aa: CASKVDRDYGYTF

v_gene: TRBV19
CDR3aa: CASSIDLGQGGYPLHF

v_gene: TRBV19
CDR3aa: CASSIVGGGGTEAFF

v_gene: TRBV15
CDR3aa: CATSGRTSGSPYEQYF

v_gene: TRBV15
CDR3aa: CATSSTGASGELFF

v_gene: TRBV2
CDR3aa: CASSEGASDTQYF

v_gene: TRBV10-2
CDR3aa: CASSAGFNYGYTF

v_gene: TRBV10-2
CDR3aa: CANPDGSYSNQPQHF

v_gene: TRBV7-2
CDR3aa: CASSPGTSAETQYF

v_gene: TRBV6-1
CDR3aa: CASSEKDVGGAGANVLTF

v_gene: TRBV7-9
CDR3aa: CASILSPSGRNEQFF

v_gene: TRBV19
CDR3aa: CASSNLVLGTEYGYTF